The present T cell receptor (beta chain) was sequenced within a study of a mutant IDH1 vaccine in newly diagnosed glioma. Study as a whole: Beforehand, treatment had been radiotherapy, temozolomide, or both; the majority received both.

This sample's time point: week 5, during vaccination. Every single dose of the vaccine, 300 ug of mutant IDH1 20-mer peptide, came with topical imiquimod. Libraries were prepared by immunoSEQ multiplex PCR; TCRdb keeps only in-frame clonotypes and omits some of them. This table holds 50,000 to 65,000 clones, over 70% found once. Germline values: CDR1 SGDLS, CDR2 YYNGEE. The CDR3 is 15 amino acids. The ends lost 4 bases at V and 1 base at J; junction bases unmatched: 3. A word on this clone: Its antigen is as yet unknown.

Sequences were derived from PBMCs, sampled from a glioma patient whose treatment included an IDH1 peptide vaccine. The TCR sequence derives from a man aged 25-40 years with glioma. The chain is built from TRBV9 and TRBJ2-3, with 10 bases matching TRBD2. This chain's CDR3 is CASSLGLAGTDTQYF. In DNA form, the CDR3 reads TGTGCCAGCAGCCTCGGACTAGCGGGCACAGATACGCAGTATTTT.